This entry is about one T cell receptor beta chain. The sample belongs to a study of blood T cell repertoires in COVID-19. For the study at large: Sites across the United States, Italy and Spain contributed samples from acute and convalescent COVID-19. PBMCs, B-cell-depleted T cells, or T cells provided the cDNA or gDNA that made up the material.

V shed 4 bases and J shed 2 bases, with 12 bases lying between them. The CDR3 loop spans 16 amino acids. The germline CDR1 and CDR2 sequences are MNHEY and SMNVEV (reference sequence). In the authors' methods: By means of reference gene primer amplification, nucleated cell counts were estimated. Method: immunoSEQ multiplex PCR; TCRdb's copy keeps in-frame clones and lacks some. V, J and clone size reflect that table, while D and trimming were determined from the DNA. The sample records fewer than 350,000 clones, 65% to 90% being singletons. The chain couples TRBV27 to TRBJ2-6; maybe TRBD2 (6 bases). This TCR came from a human donor in a cohort sampled during active COVID-19. Sequencing was done on a sample of peripheral blood. CDR3: CASSWAGRPGANVLTF. As DNA, the CDR3 is TGTGCCAGCAGTTGGGCAGGGAGGCCTGGGGCCAACGTCCTGACTTTC.